This T cell receptor beta chain emerged from a study of low-dose radiotherapy and immunotherapy resistance in tumors. Across the whole study: Aspirin was taken orally at 300 mg daily by patients, and this continued for four cycles from cycle 1 day 1.

CDR1 is MDHEN, CDR2 SYDVKM, per germline. The CDR3 has 14 residues. Between the trimmed V and J ends, which lost 2 bases and 4 bases, there was a span of 11 bases. Time point indicated: after trial treatment. Treatment given: LDRT plus nivolumab, ipilimumab, low-dose cyclophosphamide and aspirin (RACIN trial). Gene-specific TRAV and TRBV primers were used for first-strand cDNA, covering alpha and beta chains. TCR amplification ran approximately 20 PCR cycles using constant-region and V-primer adapter primers. TCRdb reprocessed the reads via MiXCR and lists one record per CDR3 protein. The table shows some 100,000 distinct CDR3 sequences, with approximately 22% occurring only once.

The J gene is TRBJ1-2, the V gene TRBV28; no clear D. The sequenced sample was PBMCs, obtained after low-dose radiotherapy plus immunotherapy. The receptor was derived from a female donor with ovarian cancer. CDR3 nucleotides: TGTGCCAGCAGTTTAGGTAACGGCGGCTATGGCTACACCTTC. Protein sequence: CASSLGNGGYGYTF.